The clone carrying this T cell receptor (beta chain) has a handful of counts. The antigen remains unidentified. The data are from a study of post-analysis software for immune sequencing data. Regarding the study as a whole: Patients carried 4 or 5 TRBV segments more frequently than controls did, and TRBV5-6, TRBV5-1 and TRBV20-1 were among them.

Germline CDR1 SGHRS, CDR2 YFSETQ. The CDR3 extends over 14 amino acids. J was trimmed by 11 bases and V by 4 bases; bases with no gene match: 12. Unique molecular identifiers tagged the TCR beta cDNA libraries. TCRdb ran MiXCR on the PCR reads and lists one entry per CDR3 protein. The repertoire has 650,000 to 900,000 distinct CDR3 sequences, approximately 44% of them found once; the top ten carry 4.9%. The clonotype was recovered from a girl between 10 and 17 years old with multiple sclerosis. The sequencing input was blood. The chain recombines TRBV5-1 with TRBJ1-1, with 9 bases aligning to TRBD1. In DNA, the CDR3 is TGCGCCAGCAGCACGGGACAGGGAATAAGGCGCGCTTTCTTT. Residues: CASSTGQGIRRAFF.